These 20 T cell receptor beta chains originate from one sample sequenced in a study of T cell repertoires in cytomegalovirus infection. TCRdb itself ran the reads through MiXCR, one entry per CDR3 protein. Of a few hundred thousand distinct CDR3 sequences in the sample, 40% are singletons; the top ten hold 48%. These receptors have no identified antigens. The source was cultured PBMCs, collected from culture after CMV antigen stimulation. The receptors were sampled from a human donor in good health (CMV status not recorded). Some clones in this sample may be carry-over from other donors' samples.

The table lists this clonotype with a few counts. The rearrangement links TRBV20-1 to TRBJ2-5; the D gene is possibly TRBD2 (5 bases). The germline CDR1 and CDR2 sequences are DFQATT and SNEGSKA (reference sequence). CDR3 length equals 14 residues. Trimming removed 3 bases at V and 3 bases at J, with 14 bases between. The CDR3 sequence is CSARAGGGEETQYF. The CDR3 DNA reads as TGCAGTGCTAGGGCGGGTGGAGGAGAAGAGACCCAGTACTTC.

CDR3 sequence: CASSLAPGGSNGYTF. Here the CDR3 DNA reads TGTGCCAGCAGCTTAGCGCCGGGGGGGAGCAATGGCTACACCTTC. The chain is built from TRBV7-9 and TRBJ1-2, with D possibly matching TRBD1 (5 bases). Germline V lookup: CDR1 SEHNR, CDR2 FQNEAQ (reference sequence). The V end was cut by 0 bases, the J end by 6 bases, with 14 bases between. CDR3 length: 15 amino acids.

J is TRBJ2-7 and V is TRBV10-3; the D gene is possibly TRBD1 (6 bases). The CDR3 runs 14 residues. V was trimmed by 8 bases and J by 1 base, leaving 15 bases between them. Germline assignment: CDR1 ENHRY and CDR2 SYGVKD. The CDR3 is CAIGAGEGSYEQYF. The CDR3 coding sequence is TGTGCCATCGGGGCAGGGGAAGGGTCCTACGAGCAGTACTTC.

The chain joins TRBV7-2 to TRBJ2-3; 8 bases agree with TRBD1. V shed 0 bases and J 6 bases; nucleotides not matched to a gene: 5. Germline CDR1 reads SGHTA; CDR2 reads FQGNSA. There are 15 residues in the CDR3. CDR3 sequence: CASSLAPGGVDTQYF. CDR3 nucleotides: TGTGCCAGCAGCTTAGCGCCAGGGGGCGTGGATACGCAGTATTTT.

This chain connects TRBV20-1 to TRBJ2-3; tentative D call: TRBD2 (6 bases). The V end lost 2 bases, the J end lost 2 bases, and 14 bases lay between the germline ends. This CDR3 has 15 amino acids. Germline CDR1 is DFQATT and CDR2 is SNEGSKA (reference sequence). CDR3 nucleotide sequence: TGCAGTGCTAGACCCCATGGAGGGAACACAGATACGCAGTATTTT. Protein product: CSARPHGGNTDTQYF.

This clonotype has only one observation. V gene TRBV7-8 combines with J gene TRBJ1-1; D gene uncertain. There are 13 residues in the CDR3. V lost 7 bases and J lost 3, with 12 bases in between. CDR1 and CDR2 from the germline V gene are SGHVS and FQNEAQ. In DNA, the CDR3 is TGTGCCAGCACCATGAATCGGGACACTGAAGCTTTCTTT. Residues: CASTMNRDTEAFF.

The chain links TRBV6-1 to TRBJ2-7, with 8 bases fitting TRBD1. The V segment lost 4 bases and the J segment 3 bases; nucleotides outside the gene matches: 5. This CDR3 is built from 14 residues. Germline V lookup: CDR1 MNHNS, CDR2 SASEGT. Written as DNA, the CDR3 is TGTGCCAGCAGTGTACAGGGGGGCCTCTACGAGCAGTACTTC. Translation: CASSVQGGLYEQYF.

This clonotype was observed a handful of times. The chain links TRBV6-2 or TRBV6-3 to TRBJ2-2; TRBD2 aligns across 10 bases. CDR1 is MNHEY, CDR2 SVGEGT, per germline. CDR3 length: 14 residues. V shed 7 bases, J shed 6 bases, and the junction held 5 bases outside the gene matches. This CDR3 reads CASKTLAGPGELFF. The CDR3 DNA is TGTGCCAGCAAAACACTAGCGGGGCCCGGGGAGCTGTTTTTT.

The chain is built from TRBV20-1 and TRBJ1-5, with D possibly TRBD1 on 5 matching bases. Germline V gene sequence: CDR1 DFQATT, CDR2 SNEGSKA (reference sequence). The CDR3 totals 14 residues. V dropped 0 bases and J dropped 8 bases, with 14 bases sitting between them. The CDR3 region is CSARDLRGWEPQHF. The CDR3 bases are TGCAGTGCTAGAGATCTCCGGGGGTGGGAGCCCCAGCATTTT.

This clonotype showed up just once. V usage is TRBV6-4 and J usage is TRBJ2-6; TRBD2 is a possible D gene (7 bases). Germline CDR1 is MRHNA and CDR2 is SNTAGT. Trimming removed 6 bases at V and 1 base at J, with 16 bases between. The CDR3 is made up of 17 amino acids. The CDR3 protein is CASSLRGGESGANVLTF. The DNA for the CDR3 is TGTGCCAGCAGCCTGAGGGGGGGCGAGTCTGGGGCCAACGTCCTGACTTTC.

The gene calls are TRBV20-1 and TRBJ1-5; no firm D call. CDR3 length: 14 amino acids. Deletions cut 3 bases from V and 2 bases from J, with 11 bases between. Germline CDR1 DFQATT, CDR2 SNEGSKA (reference sequence). The CDR3 region is CSASAGMGNQPQHF. The CDR3 coding sequence is TGCAGTGCTAGTGCCGGGATGGGCAATCAGCCCCAGCATTTT.

The chain links TRBV10-3 to TRBJ2-7; 7 bases line up with TRBD1. The CDR3 has 15 amino acids. With 2 bases clipped from V and 7 bases from J, the junction kept 11 bases outside the gene matches. Germline V gene data show CDR1 as ENHRY and CDR2 as SYGVKD. CDR3 protein: CAISEQGGEFGEQYF. CDR3 nucleotides: TGTGCCATCAGTGAGCAAGGGGGCGAATTTGGAGAGCAGTACTTC.

This clonotype was observed a handful of times. CDR3 residues: CAISETVFRGRRSPLHF. The CDR3 nucleotides read TGTGCCATCAGTGAGACCGTCTTCCGGGGACGAAGATCACCCCTCCACTTT. The chain recombines TRBV10-3 with TRBJ1-6; D possibly corresponds to TRBD1 (5 bases). The germline gives CDR1 ENHRY, CDR2 SYGVKD. The germline V and J ends were trimmed by 2 bases and 10 bases, with 21 bases remaining between them. The CDR3 length is 17 residues.

The table lists this clonotype with a count of one. The V and J genes are TRBV12-3 or TRBV12-4 and TRBJ1-2, with 9 nucleotides matching TRBD1. This CDR3 has 19 amino acids. Losses at the gene ends were 8 bases for V and 4 bases for J; bases not matched to a gene: 23. The chain's CDR3 is CASWSPRDRDHKSGYGYTF. The CDR3 nucleotides read TGTGCCAGCTGGAGCCCCCGGGACAGGGACCATAAGTCTGGCTATGGCTACACCTTC.

The chain has TRBV7-6 and TRBJ2-7; D possibly corresponds to TRBD2 (5 bases). V was clipped by 1 base and J by 7 bases, with 14 bases between them. The CDR3 spans 14 residues. From germline, CDR1 is SGHVS and CDR2 FNYEAQ. CDR3 loop: CASSLDRTTGEQYF. The CDR3 DNA reads TGTGCCAGCAGCTTAGACAGAACGACGGGGGAGCAGTACTTC.

J is TRBJ2-1 and V is TRBV10-3; TRBD2 might be the D (6 bases). The V and J ends lost 8 bases and 6 bases respectively, with 8 bases between them. This CDR3 has 11 amino acids. CDR1 is ENHRY and CDR2 is SYGVKD in the germline V gene. The DNA for the CDR3 is TGTGCCATCGGGGGGTTCAATGAGCAGTTCTTC. This translates into CAIGGFNEQFF.

The chain joins TRBV12-3 or TRBV12-4 to TRBJ1-4; TRBD1 matches at 12 bases. J lost 7 bases, V lost 6 bases, and 6 bases had no gene match. There are 15 residues in the CDR3. The CDR3 DNA reads as TGTGCCAGCAGCCTCCGGGACAGGGGGCGTGAAAAACTGTTTTTT. Encoded protein: CASSLRDRGREKLFF.

This clonotype was counted only a few times. V gene TRBV7-2 combines with J gene TRBJ2-4; 9 nucleotides agree with TRBD1. J lost 5 bases, V lost 5 bases, and 4 bases had no gene match. From germline, CDR1 is SGHTA and CDR2 FQGNSA. This CDR3 region has 14 residues. CDR3 in DNA: TGTGCCAGCAGCCTTCGACAGGGGGAAAACATTCAGTACTTC. Amino acids: CASSLRQGENIQYF.

CDR3 sequence reads: CASSPFAGGRETQYF. The CDR3 coding sequence is TGTGCCAGCAGCCCGTTCGCGGGGGGCCGGGAGACCCAGTACTTC. The chain links TRBV7-2 to TRBJ2-5; 8 bases fit TRBD2. The CDR3 contains 15 residues. Germline V CDR1 and CDR2: SGHTA, FQGNSA. Germline trimming cut 5 bases from V and 5 bases from J; bases unmatched to any gene: 10.

The gene calls are TRBV7-9 and TRBJ2-1; the D gene is possibly TRBD2 (5 bases). Germline V gene lookup returns CDR1 SEHNR and CDR2 FQNEAQ (reference sequence). Trimming shortened V by 5 bases and J by 4 bases, and 18 bases separated the two germline ends. The CDR3 loop spans 16 amino acids. The CDR3 is CASSPPSGNRYNEQFF. The CDR3 DNA follows: TGTGCCAGCAGCCCCCCCAGCGGAAATCGATACAATGAGCAGTTCTTC. Complete variable domain (other parts from reference TRBV7-9 and TRBJ2-1): DTGVSQNPRHKITKRGQNVTFRCDPISEHNRLYWYRQTLGQGPEFLTYFQNEAQLEKSRLLSDRFSAERPKGSFSTLEIQRTEQGDSAMYLCASSPPSGNRYNEQFFGPGTRLTVL.